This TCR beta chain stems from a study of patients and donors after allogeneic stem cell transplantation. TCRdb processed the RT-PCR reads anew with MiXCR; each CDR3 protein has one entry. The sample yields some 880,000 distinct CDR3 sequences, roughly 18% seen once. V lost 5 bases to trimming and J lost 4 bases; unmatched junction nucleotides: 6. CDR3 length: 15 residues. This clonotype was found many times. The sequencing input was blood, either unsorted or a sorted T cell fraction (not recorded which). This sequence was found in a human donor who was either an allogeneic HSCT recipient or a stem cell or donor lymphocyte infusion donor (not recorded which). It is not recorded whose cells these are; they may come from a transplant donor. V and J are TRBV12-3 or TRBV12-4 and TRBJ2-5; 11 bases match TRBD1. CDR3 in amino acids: CASSVGQGAGETQYF. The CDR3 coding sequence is TGTGCCAGCAGTGTCGGACAGGGGGCCGGAGAGACCCAGTACTTC.